This T cell receptor (beta chain) was identified in a study of blood T cells in healthy people across ages (dated by TCRdb to 2014 to 2015). For the study in its entirety: In model experiments, roughly one uniquely barcoded TCR beta cDNA molecule per two T cells was captured by template switching. The study measured age-related changes in TCR beta repertoire diversity using deep sequencing normalized with unique cDNA molecular identifiers. Four age groups were formed from the donors: young (average about 15 years), middle-aged (approximately 41), aged (62) and long-lived (about 75). To avoid experimental bias, donors of different ages were spread randomly across the sequencing lanes. For two donors (one aged 18 to 29 and one aged 80 or older), the study analyzed two additional independent replicas of 1 million unique cDNA reads from the same blood draw. What the research found in general, with its limitations: Because donor CMV infection status was unknown, age-related changes in expanded clonotypes were potentially confounded. Compared with the aged group, the long-lived group had more naive CD4+ T cells, fewer expanded clones and increased TCR diversity, a pattern suggesting age selection. A strong correlation was found between observed TCR beta diversity and the percentage of naive T cells measured by flow cytometry. Because profiling used bulk unsorted PBMCs, naive and antigen-experienced compartments could not be compared conclusively. Total diversity estimates from one million sequenced T cells were considered lower bounds and underestimates. As age increased, observed TCR beta diversity per million T cells dropped in a roughly linear way, and a significant reduction was already evident by age approximately 40.

From a lookup of the germline V gene, CDR1 and CDR2 are SGHTA and FQGNSA. After removal of 1 base from V and 4 bases from J, the junction retains 2 bases not matched to a gene. Taken from cysteine to phenylalanine, the CDR3 has 14 residues. The retained sequence is limited to the CDR3, 42 bases, with the frame set at the first base. The method was 5' RACE. These reads were obtained on an Illumina HiSeq 2500. A second about 7 to 11 cycle PCR used a sample-barcoded 5' primer and a J-beta primer mix. A template-switch 5' adaptor carrying 12 random nucleotides introduced a unique molecular identifier onto each TCR beta cDNA molecule. At least 2.5 million CDR3-containing paired-end reads were obtained from each sample. The Mint cDNA synthesis kit, primed by a TRBC-specific oligonucleotide, was used to synthesize first-strand cDNA from all RNA. All cDNA was treated with uracil-DNA glycosylase and then went through a first 18-cycle PCR with the universal primers M1SS and BC2_uni_R. Per the authors' processing: For normalization, 1 million high-quality reads were randomly selected from each sample, with every read carrying a distinct molecular identifier. Instead of being binned into consensus sequences, reads that shared molecular identifiers were thrown out. MiTCR, set to a Q25 quality threshold and the strictest error-elimination algorithm, was used for CDR3 identification, clonotype clustering and error correction. A nonparametric unseen species model using Euler transformation provided a lower-bound estimate of total TCR beta diversity. In-frame beta chains were kept once TCRdb had trimmed the public reads at Q25 with fastp and called clones with MiXCR. Under each unique CDR3 protein, matching rows form one entry showing the most common genes and DNA. These V and J calls rely on TCRdb rather than the paper's analysis. The sample contains 800,000 to 950,000 distinct CDR3 sequences, roughly 40% of them found a single time. The ten largest clones capture 10% to 15% of the sample.

This clonotype was found many times. Its antigen remains undetermined. No clone much larger than this one lies a single base away; base qualities are absent. The roughly 38 donors, aged 6 to 90 years, were systemically healthy Caucasian individuals from Russia. Around 10 milliliters of peripheral blood were drawn from each donor into EDTA-treated Vacutainer tubes. Ficoll-Paque density-gradient centrifugation was used to isolate PBMCs, with at least 6 million obtained per sample. Trizol reagent was used to extract total RNA from the PBMCs, yielding at least 5 micrograms per sample. For every donor, flow cytometry on a PBMC aliquot measured the percentage of naive CD45RAhigh/CD27high T cells.

The rearranged segments are TRBV7-2 and TRBJ1-2; a stretch of 8 junction bases matches TRBD1. The sample comprised blood. The sequence was collected from a man younger than 35 in good health. The base sequence is TGTGCCAGCAGCTTAGGAGGGACAGGCTATGGCTACACCTTC. Protein translation: CASSLGGTGYGYTF.